This T cell receptor (beta chain) came from a study of OX40 agonist ivuxolimab in advanced cancers. This clone was picked up a small number of times. Assay: immunoSEQ multiplex PCR; the TCRdb copy retains only in-frame clones and omits some. The sample carries 55,000 to 80,000 clones, about four fifths recorded once. Germline V gives CDR1 SQVTM, CDR2 ANQGSEA. The V end lost 3 bases, the J end lost 7 bases, and 12 bases lay between the germline ends. This CDR3 spans 12 amino acids. Systemic immunosuppression or autoimmune disease history was grounds to exclude patients. Samples were taken at baseline and on day 1 of cycles 4 and 7.

This TCR was recovered from an adult with an advanced solid tumor such as melanoma, head and neck, liver or kidney cancer. The chain joins TRBV29-1 to TRBJ1-1; weak D call: TRBD1 (6 bases). Source: CD4+ or CD8+ T cells sorted from blood, taken in a trial of the OX40 agonist ivuxolimab. CDR3 sequence reads: CSVEFQGNEAFF. The CDR3, as DNA: TGCAGCGTTGAGTTCCAGGGGAATGAAGCTTTCTTT.